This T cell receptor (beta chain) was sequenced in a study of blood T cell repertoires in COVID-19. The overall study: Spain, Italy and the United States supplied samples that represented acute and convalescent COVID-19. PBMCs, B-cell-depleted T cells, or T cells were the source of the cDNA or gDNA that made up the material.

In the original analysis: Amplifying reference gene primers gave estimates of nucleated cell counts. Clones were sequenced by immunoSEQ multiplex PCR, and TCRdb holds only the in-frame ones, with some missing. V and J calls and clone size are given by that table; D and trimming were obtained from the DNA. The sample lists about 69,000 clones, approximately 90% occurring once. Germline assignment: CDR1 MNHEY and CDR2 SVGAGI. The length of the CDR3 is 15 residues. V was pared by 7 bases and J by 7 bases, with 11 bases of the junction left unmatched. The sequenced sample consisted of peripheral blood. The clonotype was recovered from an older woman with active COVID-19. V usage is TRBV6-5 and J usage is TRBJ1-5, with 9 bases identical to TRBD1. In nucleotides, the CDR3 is TGTGCCAGCACCCTGGACAGGGGATCTCAGCAGCCCCAGCATTTT. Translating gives CASTLDRGSQQPQHF.